This section outlines one T cell receptor beta chain sequence together with its context. This specimen belongs to a study of control samples from healthy donors and cancer patients. Sequenced by immunoSEQ multiplex PCR; TCRdb stores in-frame clones only, minus some. Here the sample spans more than 75,000 clones, around three quarters being singletons. V shed 5 bases and J shed 4 bases, with 14 bases lying between them. This CDR3 region has 14 residues. CDR1 and CDR2 from the germline V gene are SGHTA and FQGNSA. The sequence came from a young woman in good health. Sequenced material: blood. The chain employs TRBV7-2 and TRBJ1-1; perhaps TRBD1 as D (6 bases). CDR3 nucleotides: TGTGCCAGCAGCCGGAGCGGGGGCGCCACTGAAGCTTTCTTT. This gives the protein CASSRSGGATEAFF.